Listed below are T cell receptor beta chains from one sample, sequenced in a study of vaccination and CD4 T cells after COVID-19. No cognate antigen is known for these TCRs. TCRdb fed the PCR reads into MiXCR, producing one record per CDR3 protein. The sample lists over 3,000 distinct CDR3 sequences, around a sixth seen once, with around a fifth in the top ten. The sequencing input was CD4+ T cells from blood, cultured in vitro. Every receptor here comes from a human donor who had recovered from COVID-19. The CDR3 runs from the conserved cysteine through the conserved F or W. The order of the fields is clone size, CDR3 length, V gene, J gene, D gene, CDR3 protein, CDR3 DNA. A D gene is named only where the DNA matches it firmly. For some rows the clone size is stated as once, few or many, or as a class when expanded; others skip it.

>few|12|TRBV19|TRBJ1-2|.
CASITPNYGYTF
TGTGCCAGTATCACCCCCAACTATGGCTACACCTTC
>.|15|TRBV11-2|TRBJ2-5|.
CASSFGGRLQETQYF
TGTGCCAGCAGCTTTGGGGGGAGGCTCCAAGAGACCCAGTACTTC
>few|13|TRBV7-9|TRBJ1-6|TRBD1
CASSSTGDSPLHF
TGTGCCAGCAGCTCTACAGGGGATTCACCCCTCCACTTT
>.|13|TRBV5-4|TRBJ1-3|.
CASSLNPGSAIYF
TGTGCCAGCAGCCTGAACCCGGGATCAGCCATATATTTT
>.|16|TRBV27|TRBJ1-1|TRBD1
CASSSGGEWTGHNAFF
TGTGCCAGCAGTTCCGGGGGGGAATGGACAGGGCACAATGCTTTCTTT
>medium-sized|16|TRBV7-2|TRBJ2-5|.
CASSLANSGAGETQYF
TGTGCCAGCAGCTTAGCGAATTCAGGGGCGGGAGAGACCCAGTACTTC
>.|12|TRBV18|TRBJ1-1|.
CASSSQGTEAFF
TGTGCCAGCTCATCTCAGGGTACTGAAGCTTTCTTT
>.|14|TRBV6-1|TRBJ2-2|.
CATRLGRTTGELFF
TGTGCCACCAGACTAGGCCGGACAACCGGGGAGCTGTTTTTT
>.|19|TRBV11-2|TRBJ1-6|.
CASSLERAESLTTNSPLHF
TGTGCCAGCAGCTTAGAGAGGGCGGAGTCCCTTACGACCAATTCACCCCTCCACTTT
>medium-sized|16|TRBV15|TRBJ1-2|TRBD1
CATSKALGQVNYGYTF
TGTGCCACCAGCAAGGCCCTGGGACAGGTGAACTATGGCTACACCTTC
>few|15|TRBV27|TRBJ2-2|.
CASSPQVRTTGELFF
TGTGCCAGCAGTCCCCAAGTCAGGACCACCGGGGAGCTGTTTTTT
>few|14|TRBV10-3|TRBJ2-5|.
CAISVTGQQETQYF
TGTGCCATCAGTGTGACAGGACAGCAAGAGACCCAGTACTTC
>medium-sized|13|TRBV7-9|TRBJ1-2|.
CASSLLSGYGYTF
TGTGCCAGCAGCTTGTTATCGGGGTATGGCTACACCTTC
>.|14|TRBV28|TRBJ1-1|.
CASTPDRIAPEAFF
TGTGCCAGCACCCCTGACAGGATCGCCCCTGAAGCTTTCTTT
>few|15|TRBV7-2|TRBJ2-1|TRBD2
CASRPTSGGGYEQFF
TGTGCCAGCAGACCCACTAGCGGGGGGGGGTATGAGCAGTTCTTC
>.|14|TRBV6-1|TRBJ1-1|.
CASYSLMMNTEALF
TGTGCCTCTTACAGCCTTATGATGAACACTGAAGCTCTCTTT
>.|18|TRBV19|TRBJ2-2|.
CASSLSGPPSPGAGELFF
TGTGCCAGTAGTCTTTCCGGGCCTCCCTCCCCGGGGGCCGGGGAGCTGTTTTTT
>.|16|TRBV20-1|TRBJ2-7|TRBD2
CSAHLRGSAHLYEQYF
TGCAGTGCACACCTGCGCGGGAGCGCCCACCTCTACGAGCAGTACTTC
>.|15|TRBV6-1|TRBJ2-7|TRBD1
CASSRGTGGSYEQYF
TGTGCCAGCAGTCGCGGGACAGGTGGGTCCTACGAGCAGTACTTC
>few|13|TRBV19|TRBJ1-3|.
CASRQSSGNTIYF
TGTGCCAGTAGACAGTCCTCTGGAAACACCATATATTTT
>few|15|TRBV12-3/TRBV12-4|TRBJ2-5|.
CASTGGTPTHGTQYF
TGTGCCAGCACGGGTGGGACGCCGACCCACGGGACCCAGTACTTC
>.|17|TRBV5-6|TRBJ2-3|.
CASSLLTPAGLIDTQYF
TGTGCCAGCAGCTTGTTAACTCCGGCAGGGCTCATAGATACGCAGTATTTT
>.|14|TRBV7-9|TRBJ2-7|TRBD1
CASSPRDRGYEQYF
TGTGCCAGCAGCCCCCGGGACAGGGGTTACGAGCAGTACTTC
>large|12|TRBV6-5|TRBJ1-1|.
CASSYGGTEAFF
TGTGCCAGCAGTTACGGGGGGACTGAAGCTTTCTTT
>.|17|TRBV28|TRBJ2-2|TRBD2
CASSLWRLAGGPGELFF
TGTGCCAGCAGTTTATGGCGCCTAGCGGGGGGGCCCGGGGAGCTGTTTTTT
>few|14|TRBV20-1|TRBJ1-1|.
CSAGLLNMNTEAFF
TGCAGTGCTGGTCTCCTGAACATGAACACTGAAGCTTTCTTT
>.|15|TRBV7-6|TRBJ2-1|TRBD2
CASSRIAGGPNEQFF
TGTGCCAGCAGTCGTATAGCGGGGGGGCCAAATGAGCAGTTCTTC
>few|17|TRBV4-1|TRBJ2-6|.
CASSQVYRSSGANVLTF
TGCGCCAGCAGCCAAGTGTACCGTAGCTCTGGGGCCAACGTCCTGACTTTC
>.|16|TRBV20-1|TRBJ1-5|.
CSARSRGGWSNQPQHF
TGCAGTGCTAGATCGAGGGGAGGATGGAGCAATCAGCCCCAGCATTTT
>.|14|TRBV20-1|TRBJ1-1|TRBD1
CSARSGQLNTEAFF
TGCAGTGCTAGATCGGGACAGTTGAACACTGAAGCTTTCTTT
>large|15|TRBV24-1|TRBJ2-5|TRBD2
CATSDSQGGEETQYF
TGTGCCACCAGTGATTCCCAGGGAGGGGAGGAGACCCAGTACTTC
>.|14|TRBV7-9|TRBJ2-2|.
CASSFPLYTGELFF
TGTGCCAGCAGCTTCCCGCTCTACACCGGGGAGCTGTTTTTT
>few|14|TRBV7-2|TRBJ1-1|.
CASSSRLGNTEAFF
TGTGCCAGCAGTTCCCGACTGGGGAACACTGAAGCTTTCTTT
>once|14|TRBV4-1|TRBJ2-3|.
CASSHDRYTDTQYF
TGCGCCAGCAGCCACGACAGATACACAGATACGCAGTATTTT
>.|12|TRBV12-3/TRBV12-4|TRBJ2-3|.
CASSTATFRQYF
TGTGCCAGCAGTACTGCCACGTTCAGGCAGTATTTT
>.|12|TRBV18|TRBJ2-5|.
CASSHTRETQYF
TGTGCCAGCTCCCACACCAGGGAGACCCAGTACTTC
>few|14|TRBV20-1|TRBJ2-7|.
CSAQGPLGSYEQYF
TGCAGTGCCCAGGGCCCCCTGGGCTCCTACGAGCAGTACTTC
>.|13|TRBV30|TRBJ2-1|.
CAWMRIANNEQFF
TGTGCCTGGATGCGTATAGCGAACAATGAGCAGTTCTTC
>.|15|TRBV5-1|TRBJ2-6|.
CASSLRDSGANVLTF
TGCGCCAGCAGCTTACGGGACTCTGGGGCCAACGTCCTGACTTTC
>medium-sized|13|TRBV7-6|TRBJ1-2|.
CASSRTGLEGYTF
TGTGCCAGCAGCAGAACTGGACTAGAGGGCTACACCTTC
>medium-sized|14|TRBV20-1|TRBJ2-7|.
CSASPPRDSYEQYF
TGCAGTGCTAGCCCCCCTAGGGACTCCTACGAGCAGTACTTC
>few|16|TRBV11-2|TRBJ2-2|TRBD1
CASSLAGRQGTGELFF
TGTGCCAGCAGCTTAGCCGGTAGACAGGGCACCGGGGAGCTGTTTTTT
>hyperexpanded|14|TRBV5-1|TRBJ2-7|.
CASSSSGPPYEQYF
TGCGCCAGCAGCTCCTCGGGACCGCCCTACGAGCAGTACTTC
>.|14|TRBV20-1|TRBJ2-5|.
CSAPRGTQRGTQYF
TGCAGTGCCCCGAGAGGAACTCAACGAGGGACCCAGTACTTC
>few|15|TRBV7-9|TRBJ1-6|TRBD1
CASSARDRGNSPLHF
TGTGCCAGCAGCGCCCGGGACAGGGGCAATTCACCCCTCCACTTT
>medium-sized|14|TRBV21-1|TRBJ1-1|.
CASSNEGFVSEAFF
TGTGCCAGCAGCAACGAGGGATTTGTATCTGAAGCTTTCTTT
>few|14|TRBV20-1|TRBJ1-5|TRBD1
CSALAGQGNQPQHF
TGCAGTGCTTTGGCTGGACAGGGCAATCAGCCCCAGCATTTT
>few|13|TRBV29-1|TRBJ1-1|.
CSVVGQTNTEAFF
TGCAGCGTCGTGGGGCAGACGAACACTGAAGCTTTCTTT
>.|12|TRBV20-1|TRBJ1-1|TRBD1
CSVRGLNTEAFF
TGCAGTGTAAGGGGGCTTAACACTGAAGCTTTCTTT